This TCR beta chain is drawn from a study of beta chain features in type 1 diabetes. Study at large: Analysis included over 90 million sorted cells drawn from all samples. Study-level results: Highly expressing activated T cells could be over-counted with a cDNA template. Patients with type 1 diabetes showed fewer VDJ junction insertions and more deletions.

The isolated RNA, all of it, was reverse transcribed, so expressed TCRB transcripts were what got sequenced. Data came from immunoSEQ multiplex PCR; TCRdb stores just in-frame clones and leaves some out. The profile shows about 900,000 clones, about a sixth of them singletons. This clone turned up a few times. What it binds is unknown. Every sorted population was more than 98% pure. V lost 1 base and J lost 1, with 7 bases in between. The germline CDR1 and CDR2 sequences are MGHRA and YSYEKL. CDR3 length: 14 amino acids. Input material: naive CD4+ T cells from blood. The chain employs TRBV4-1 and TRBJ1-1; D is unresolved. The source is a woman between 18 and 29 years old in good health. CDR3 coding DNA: TGCGCCAGCAGCCAAGTTCTACAGAACACTGAAGCTTTCTTT. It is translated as CASSQVLQNTEAFF.